This T cell receptor (beta chain) was retrieved from a study of T cell repertoires in ileal Crohn's disease. This clone was detected only once. Sequencing was performed with immunoSEQ multiplex PCR; in TCRdb, only in-frame clones are kept and a portion is missing. The table lists some 15,000 clones, roughly 91% of them singletons, with roughly 3.4% in the top ten. This receptor was obtained from an adult with Crohn's disease. Specimen: ileal tissue.

The CDR3 DNA reads TGTGCCAGCACTCCGGGACAGGGGGCTGGCAATCAGCCCCAGCATTTT. This encodes CASTPGQGAGNQPQHF. V usage is TRBV2 and J usage is TRBJ1-5; 12 nucleotides line up with TRBD1. This CDR3 comprises 16 residues. The trim removed 7 bases at V and 2 bases at J, leaving 6 bases unmatched. Germline loops: CDR1 SNHLY, CDR2 FYNNEI.